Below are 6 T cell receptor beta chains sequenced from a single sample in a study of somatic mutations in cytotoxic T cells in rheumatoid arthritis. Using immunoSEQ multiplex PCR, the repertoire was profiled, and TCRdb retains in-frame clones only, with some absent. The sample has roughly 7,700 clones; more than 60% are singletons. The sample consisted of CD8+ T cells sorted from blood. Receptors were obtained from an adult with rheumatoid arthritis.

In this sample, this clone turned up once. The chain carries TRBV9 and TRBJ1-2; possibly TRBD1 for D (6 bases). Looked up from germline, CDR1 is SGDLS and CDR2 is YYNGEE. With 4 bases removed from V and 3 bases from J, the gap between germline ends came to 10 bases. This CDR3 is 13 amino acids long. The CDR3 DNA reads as TGTGCCAGCAGCCCCGGACAGCACTATGGCTACACCTTC. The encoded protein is CASSPGQHYGYTF. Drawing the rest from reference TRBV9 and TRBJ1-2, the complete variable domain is DSGVTQTPKHLITATGQRVTLRCSPRSGDLSVYWYQQSLDQGLQFLIQYYNGEERAKGNILERFSAQQFPDLHSELNLSSLELGDSALYFCASSPGQHYGYTFGSGTRLTVV.

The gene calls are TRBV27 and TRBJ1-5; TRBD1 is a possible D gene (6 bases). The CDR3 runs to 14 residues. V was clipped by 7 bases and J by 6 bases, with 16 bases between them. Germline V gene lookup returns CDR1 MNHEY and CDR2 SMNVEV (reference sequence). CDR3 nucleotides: TGTGCCAGCAAGGAAGCGCAGGGGAGTCAGCCCCAGCATTTT. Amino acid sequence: CASKEAQGSQPQHF.

The CDR3 DNA sequence: TGTGCCAGTAGTATTTATGGAGAATGGGACGGCACTGAAGCTTTCTTT. It translates to CASSIYGEWDGTEAFF. The chain uses TRBV19 and TRBJ1-1; a weak D match, TRBD1 (5 bases). The germline gives CDR1 LNHDA, CDR2 SQIVND (reference sequence). The CDR3 has 16 residues. Trimming shortened V by 3 bases and J by 4 bases, and 18 bases separated the two germline ends.

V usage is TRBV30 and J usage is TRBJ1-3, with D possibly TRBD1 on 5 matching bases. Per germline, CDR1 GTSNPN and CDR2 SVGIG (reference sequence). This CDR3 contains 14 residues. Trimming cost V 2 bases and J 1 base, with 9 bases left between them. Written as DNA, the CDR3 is TGTGCCTGGAGTCCAGGGCTTTCTGGAAACACCATATATTTT. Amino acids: CAWSPGLSGNTIYF.

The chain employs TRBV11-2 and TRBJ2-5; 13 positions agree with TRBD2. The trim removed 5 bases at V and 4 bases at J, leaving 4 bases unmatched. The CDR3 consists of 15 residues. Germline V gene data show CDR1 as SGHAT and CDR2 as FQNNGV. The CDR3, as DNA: TGTGCCAGCAGCGCCCGACTAGCGGGAGGAGAGACCCAGTACTTC. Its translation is CASSARLAGGETQYF.

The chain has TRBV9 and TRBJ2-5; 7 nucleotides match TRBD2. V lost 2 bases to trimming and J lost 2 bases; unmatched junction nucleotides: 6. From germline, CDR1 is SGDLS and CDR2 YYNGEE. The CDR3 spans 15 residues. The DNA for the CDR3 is TGTGCCAGCAGCGTGAACCCGGGGGGACAAGAGACCCAGTACTTC. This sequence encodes CASSVNPGGQETQYF.